One and the same sample provided the 18 T cell receptor beta chains below, sequenced in a study of type 1 regulatory T cells. One entry per CDR3 protein, called by TCRdb with MiXCR from the reads. The data hold about 97,000 distinct CDR3 sequences, with 25% to 40% observed a single time. The sequencing input was CD4+ T cells, either the whole sample or a sorted fraction (not recorded which). The source is a human donor in good health.

This clonotype was counted between two and nine times. The V gene is TRBV3-1, the J gene TRBJ2-7, with 9 bases matching TRBD2. Germline CDR1 and CDR2: LGHDT and YNNKEL (reference sequence). This CDR3 is 15 amino acids long. Trimming at V came to 1 base and at J to 1 base, leaving 2 bases not matched to a gene. CDR3 sequence (DNA): TGTGCCAGCAGCCAAGGGCTAGCGGGATCCTACGAGCAGTACTTC. Its translation is CASSQGLAGSYEQYF.

This clonotype was seen only a few times. This chain uses TRBV7-2 with TRBJ1-2; a possible D gene is TRBD1 (5 bases). Germline V gene data show CDR1 as SGHTA and CDR2 as FQGNSA. V dropped 5 bases and J dropped 4 bases, with 8 bases sitting between them. This CDR3 is 12 amino acids long. The CDR3 here is CASSRGAYGYTF. CDR3 coding DNA: TGTGCCAGCAGCAGGGGAGCCTATGGCTACACCTTC.

This clonotype was recorded once. The chain carries TRBV19 and TRBJ1-5; 7 positions match TRBD1. There are 14 residues in the CDR3. Trimming cost V 7 bases and J 7 bases; bases outside gene matches: 10. The germline V gene encodes CDR1 LNHDA and CDR2 SQIVND (reference sequence). The CDR3 DNA is TGTGCCAGTACCGCCCCGTACAGGGGCCAGCCCCAGCATTTT. It is translated as CASTAPYRGQPQHF.

This clonotype was seen repeatedly, ten times or more. This chain uses TRBV9 with TRBJ2-2; possible D gene TRBD1, 6 bases. Trimming removed 3 bases at V and 0 bases at J, with 9 bases between. The CDR3 spans 15 residues. Germline V gives CDR1 SGDLS, CDR2 YYNGEE. CDR3 loop: CASSAGHTNTGELFF. The CDR3 DNA reads TGTGCCAGCAGCGCGGGACATACGAACACCGGGGAGCTGTTTTTT.

This clonotype was found a few times. This sequence joins TRBV4-2 and TRBJ1-5; D remains unclear. The CDR3 extends over 12 amino acids. CDR1 and CDR2 from the germline V gene are LGHNA and YNFKEQ. V lost 0 bases and J 7 bases, leaving 4 bases between the germline ends. The CDR3 DNA reads TGTGCCAGCAGCCAAGAGGGGCAGCCCCAGCATTTT. It specifies CASSQEGQPQHF.

As for this clonotype: No conserved phenylalanine or tryptophan is present at the end of the CDR3, so a read error is the likely explanation. The CDR3 is CASSLGTGEYGYTY. The CDR3 DNA reads TGCGCCAGCAGCTTAGGAACAGGGGAGTATGGCTACACCTAC. The chain carries TRBV5-1 and TRBJ1-2; TRBD1 aligns across 7 bases. The CDR3 consists of 14 residues. The germline gives CDR1 SGHRS, CDR2 YFSETQ. With 2 bases clipped from V and 5 bases from J, the junction kept 6 bases outside the gene matches.

The chain uses TRBV18 and TRBJ2-3, with 7 bases matching TRBD2. The germline V gene has CDR1 KGHSH and CDR2 LQKENI. The junction had 4 bases not matched to a gene; V was cut back by 0 bases and J by 4 bases. CDR3 length: 15 amino acids. As DNA, the CDR3 is TGTGCCAGCTCACCACCGAGCGGGAACGCAGATACGCAGTATTTT. Translating gives CASSPPSGNADTQYF.

This clonotype was counted a few times. The chain employs TRBV11-2 and TRBJ1-1, with 7 positions matching TRBD1. Germline values: CDR1 SGHAT, CDR2 FQNNGV. The J segment lost 1 base and the V segment lost 0 bases, leaving 5 bases of the junction unmatched. CDR3 length: 16 residues. This CDR3 reads CASSLEWGQKNTEAFF. CDR3 nucleotides: TGTGCCAGCAGCTTAGAATGGGGACAGAAGAACACTGAAGCTTTCTTT.

This clonotype has more than one count but fewer than ten. This chain connects TRBV5-6 to TRBJ1-2; D is unresolved. V was cut by 1 base and J by 4 bases, with 11 bases left in between. CDR3 length: 14 amino acids. Germline lookup yields CDR1 SGHDT and CDR2 YYEEEE. The CDR3 loop reads CASSLNRLSYGYTF. The CDR3, as DNA: TGTGCCAGCAGCTTGAACCGGTTGAGCTATGGCTACACCTTC.

This clonotype was detected a few times. As DNA, the CDR3 is TGTGCCATCAGGACCGGGACTAGCGGGAGTCGGCAGTTCTTC. As protein: CAIRTGTSGSRQFF. The chain combines TRBV10-3 with TRBJ2-1; 14 nucleotides line up with TRBD2. The CDR3 sequence is 14 residues long. The V segment lost 6 bases and the J segment 12 bases; nucleotides outside the gene matches: 7. In germline, CDR1 is ENHRY, CDR2 SYGVKD.

This chain links TRBV18 with TRBJ1-2; no firm D call. This CDR3 is built from 13 residues. V was shortened by 5 bases and J by 3 bases, with 10 bases between the two germline ends. The V gene's germline CDR1 is KGHSH and CDR2 LQKENI. For the CDR3, the DNA is TGTGCCAGCTCATCCGGGCAGGACTATGGCTACACCTTC. Its protein is CASSSGQDYGYTF.

The chain couples TRBV6-5 to TRBJ2-7; 11 nucleotides agree with TRBD1. The CDR3 is made up of 14 amino acids. Germline V CDR1 and CDR2: MNHEY, SVGAGI. V lost 8 bases, J lost 3 bases, and 6 bases stayed unmatched. This chain's CDR3 is CASAIGTGGYEQYF. CDR3 nucleotides: TGTGCCAGCGCCATAGGGACAGGGGGCTACGAGCAGTACTTC.

The CDR3 DNA sequence: TGTGCCAGCAGCTTGACTGGCAGGCTAGCGGCCCAAGAGACCCAGTACTTC. Protein: CASSLTGRLAAQETQYF. This rearrangement joins TRBV5-4 to TRBJ2-5; 7 bases are shared with TRBD2. Per germline, CDR1 SGHNT and CDR2 YYREEE (reference sequence). This CDR3 region has 17 residues. V was clipped by 1 base and J by 1 base; unmatched bases: 10.

The V gene is TRBV20-1, the J gene TRBJ2-1; 9 nucleotides align to TRBD1. Trimming removed 1 base from V and 4 bases from J; junction bases left unmatched: 2. The germline CDR1 and CDR2 sequences are DFQATT and SNEGSKA (reference sequence). CDR3 size: 14 residues. The CDR3 sequence is CSARVDRGYNEQFF. CDR3 in DNA: TGCAGTGCTAGAGTGGACAGGGGATACAATGAGCAGTTCTTC.

In this sample, this clonotype turned up a few times. This chain joins TRBV6-1 and TRBJ2-1; the D gene is possibly TRBD2 (6 bases). The V gene's germline CDR1 is MNHNS and CDR2 SASEGT. This CDR3 region has 16 residues. V was shortened by 4 bases and J by 0 bases, with 13 bases between the two germline ends. CDR3 sequence reads: CASSGLAAHSYNEQFF. The CDR3 DNA reads as TGTGCCAGCAGTGGCTTAGCGGCGCACTCCTACAATGAGCAGTTCTTC.

The chain uses TRBV20-1 and TRBJ2-2, with 8 bases identical to TRBD2. Germline trimming cut 6 bases from V and 8 bases from J; bases unmatched to any gene: 8. The CDR3 totals 13 residues. CDR1 is DFQATT, CDR2 SNEGSKA, per germline (reference sequence). As DNA, the CDR3 is TGCAGTGCCCCGGGACTAGGTCCGGGGGAGCTGTTTTTT. It translates to CSAPGLGPGELFF.

This clonotype has a handful of counts. The chain links TRBV12-3 or TRBV12-4 to TRBJ2-7; D might be TRBD2 (6 bases). Trimming left V 6 bases short and J 3 bases short, with 9 bases between. This CDR3 is built from 12 residues. The CDR3 protein is CASSRGIYEQYF. The CDR3 DNA sequence: TGTGCCAGCAGCCGGGGGATCTACGAGCAGTACTTC.

The J gene is TRBJ1-5, the V gene TRBV19; TRBD1 might be the D (5 bases). CDR1 is LNHDA, CDR2 SQIVND, per germline (reference sequence). V was trimmed by 7 bases and J by 2 bases, leaving 12 bases between them. The CDR3 extends over 14 amino acids. CDR3 in amino acids: CASTPWGGNQPQHF. Here the CDR3 DNA reads TGTGCCAGTACCCCATGGGGGGGCAATCAGCCCCAGCATTTT.